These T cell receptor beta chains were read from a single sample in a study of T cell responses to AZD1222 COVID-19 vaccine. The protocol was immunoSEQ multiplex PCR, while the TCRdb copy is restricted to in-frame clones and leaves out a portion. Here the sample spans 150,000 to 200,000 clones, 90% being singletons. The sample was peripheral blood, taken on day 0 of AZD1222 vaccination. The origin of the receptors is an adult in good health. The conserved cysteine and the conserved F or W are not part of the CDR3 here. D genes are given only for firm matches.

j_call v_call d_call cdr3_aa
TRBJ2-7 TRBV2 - ASRGTSGASEQY
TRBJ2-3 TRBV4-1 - ASSQAFRGFNTDTQY
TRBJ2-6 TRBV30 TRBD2 AWGTSGRPGANVLT
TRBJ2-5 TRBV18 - ASSGAVQETQY
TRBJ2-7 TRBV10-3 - AIRPDITNEQY
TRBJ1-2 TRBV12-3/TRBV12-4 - ASSFSGVGYT
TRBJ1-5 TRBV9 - ASSVGPGRQGYSNQPQH
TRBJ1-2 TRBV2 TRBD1 ASSLGQRGYT
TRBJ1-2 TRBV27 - ASSLQGTYGYT
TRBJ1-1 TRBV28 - ASINRRNTEAF
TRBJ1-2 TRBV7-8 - ASSLGSPGGYT
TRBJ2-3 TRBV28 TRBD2 ASSSLAGGADTQY
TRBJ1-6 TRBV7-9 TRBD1 ASSTGQGAFSPLH
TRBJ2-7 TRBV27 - ASSSLGEQY
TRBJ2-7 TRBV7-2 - ASSLAYGRTTYEQY
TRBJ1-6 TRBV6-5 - ASSYPSRISWSPLH
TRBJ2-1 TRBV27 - ASSSLRGSRNNEQF
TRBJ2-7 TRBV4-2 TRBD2 ASSQDRTSGGHR
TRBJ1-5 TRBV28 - ASRGSNQPQH
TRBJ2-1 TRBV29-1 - SVERLTLNEQF